One and the same sample provided the 27 T cell receptor beta chains below, sequenced in a study of blood T cell repertoires in COVID-19. Sequencing was performed with immunoSEQ multiplex PCR; in TCRdb, only in-frame clones are kept and a portion is missing. The table includes about 170,000 clones, approximately 83% detected once. Material for sequencing was peripheral blood. These receptors were collected from a human donor with acute or convalescent COVID-19. The donor label of this sample is uncertain.

The chain combines TRBV18 with TRBJ1-4; 9 bases line up with TRBD1. This CDR3 spans 15 amino acids. Germline V CDR1 and CDR2: KGHSH, LQKENI. The V segment lost 6 bases and the J segment 4 bases; nucleotides outside the gene matches: 6. Here the CDR3 DNA reads TGTGCCAGCTCCCCCCGGGGACAGGGTAATGAAAAACTGTTTTTT. Translated: CASSPRGQGNEKLFF.

The V and J genes are TRBV5-6 and TRBJ1-5; 8 nucleotides line up with TRBD1. The germline CDR1 and CDR2 sequences are SGHDT and YYEEEE. The V gene end was trimmed by 3 bases and the J gene end by 5 bases; junction bases not matched to a gene: 7. The CDR3 totals 15 residues. The CDR3 reads CASSSRGQVYQPQHF. The CDR3 DNA sequence: TGTGCCAGCAGCTCCCGGGGACAGGTCTATCAGCCCCAGCATTTT. Filled out from reference TRBV5-6 and TRBJ1-5, the complete variable domain reads DAGVTQSPTHLIKTRGQQVTLRCSPKSGHDTVSWYQQALGQGPQFIFQYYEEEERQRGNFPDRFSGHQFPNYSSELNVNALLLGDSALYLCASSSRGQVYQPQHFGDGTRLSIL.

On this clone: Germline and junction disagree at one end, which may indicate a read error. This rearrangement joins TRBV28 to TRBJ1-2, with D unclear. This CDR3 spans 11 amino acids. Germline values: CDR1 MDHEN, CDR2 SYDVKM. In DNA form, the CDR3 reads TGTGCCAGCAGGGAAAACTATGGCTACACCTTT. Its translation is CASRENYGYTF.

This clone was seen only once. This chain links TRBV19 with TRBJ2-7, with TRBD2 identical over 9 bases. Germline V gene lookup returns CDR1 LNHDA and CDR2 SQIVND (reference sequence). The CDR3 runs 15 residues. The J segment lost 0 bases and the V segment lost 4 bases, leaving 4 bases of the junction unmatched. The CDR3 sequence: CASSKASGNSYEQYF. In nucleotides, the CDR3 is TGTGCCAGTAGTAAGGCTAGCGGGAACTCCTACGAGCAGTACTTC. Using reference TRBV19 and TRBJ2-7 for the parts outside the CDR3, the full variable domain is DGGITQSPKYLFRKEGQNVTLSCEQNLNHDAMYWYRQDPGQGLRLIYYSQIVNDFQKGDIAEGYSVSREKKESFPLTVTSAQKNPTAFYLCASSKASGNSYEQYFGPGTRLTVT.

V and J are TRBV3-1 (or the pseudogene TRBV3-2) and TRBJ1-6; no clear D gene. The CDR3 covers 14 residues. Trimming stripped 1 base from V and 7 bases from J, with 8 bases between. Germline lookup yields CDR1 LGHDT and CDR2 YNNKEL (reference sequence). CDR3 in DNA: TGTGCCAGCAGCCAAGGCAGATGGAATTCACCCCTCCACTTT. Translation: CASSQGRWNSPLHF.

The chain has TRBV7-9 and TRBJ2-1; D uncertain. This CDR3 comprises 14 residues. Per germline, CDR1 SEHNR and CDR2 FQNEAQ (reference sequence). V was cut by 5 bases and J by 4 bases, with 12 bases left in between. CDR3 protein: CASSPGPVYNEQFF. The CDR3 DNA follows: TGTGCCAGCAGCCCCGGTCCCGTATACAATGAGCAGTTCTTC.

The chain combines TRBV29-1 with TRBJ1-1; TRBD1 is a possible D gene (6 bases). Trimming took 4 bases from V and 2 from J, leaving 14 bases between them. This CDR3 has 14 residues. CDR1 is SQVTM and CDR2 is ANQGSEA in the germline V gene. CDR3 sequence reads: CSVGTTGANTEAFF. The CDR3 nucleotides are TGCAGCGTTGGGACGACAGGAGCAAACACTGAAGCTTTCTTT. Looking up the rest from reference TRBV29-1 and TRBJ1-1 gives the full variable domain: SAVISQKPSRDICQRGTSLTIQCQVDSQVTMMFWYRQQPGQSLTLIATANQGSEATYESGFVIDKFPISRPNLTFSTLTVSNMSPEDSSIYLCSVGTTGANTEAFFGQGTRLTVV.

The chain uses TRBV19 and TRBJ1-1; unclear D gene. V lost 3 bases to trimming and J lost 6 bases, with 11 bases between them. The germline V gene encodes CDR1 LNHDA and CDR2 SQIVND (reference sequence). The CDR3 has 13 residues. CDR3 loop: CASSISVTAEAFF. The CDR3 bases are TGTGCCAGTAGTATTTCGGTAACCGCTGAAGCTTTCTTT. Together with reference TRBV19 and TRBJ1-1, the CDR3 gives the full variable domain: DGGITQSPKYLFRKEGQNVTLSCEQNLNHDAMYWYRQDPGQGLRLIYYSQIVNDFQKGDIAEGYSVSREKKESFPLTVTSAQKNPTAFYLCASSISVTAEAFFGQGTRLTVV.

The V gene is TRBV5-4, the J gene TRBJ2-2; the match to TRBD2 covers 11 bases. The length of the CDR3 is 15 residues. The V gene end was trimmed by 5 bases and the J gene end by 4 bases; junction bases not matched to a gene: 4. Germline V gene sequence: CDR1 SGHNT, CDR2 YYREEE (reference sequence). The CDR3 spells CASSVTSGVTGELFF. In DNA form, the CDR3 reads TGTGCCAGCAGTGTGACTAGCGGGGTCACCGGGGAGCTGTTTTTT.

This chain links TRBV19 with TRBJ1-2, with a weak D call TRBD1 (5 bases). CDR1 LNHDA and CDR2 SQIVND come from the germline V gene (reference sequence). The CDR3 loop spans 16 amino acids. Trimming removed 6 bases at V and 4 bases at J, with 21 bases between. CDR3 sequence: CASSRVPGGLGYGYTF. The CDR3 coding sequence is TGTGCCAGTAGCCGGGTCCCCGGGGGACTAGGCTATGGCTACACCTTC.

The chain links TRBV18 to TRBJ1-2; D not certain. Looked up from germline, CDR1 is KGHSH and CDR2 is LQKENI. V lost 2 bases to trimming and J lost 5 bases, with 12 bases between them. The CDR3 runs to 14 residues. The CDR3 loop reads CASSPGSGGYGYTF. The CDR3 DNA follows: TGTGCCAGCTCACCAGGATCGGGAGGTTATGGCTACACCTTC.

The gene calls are TRBV21-1 and TRBJ2-7; the DNA was not compared with TRBD2, the D call given in the table. TRBV21-1 is designated a pseudogene. This CDR3 spans 15 amino acids. The CDR3: CASSKETSGGYEQYF. The CDR3, as DNA: TGTGCCAGCAGCAAAGAGACTAGCGGGGGGTACGAGCAGTACTTC.

The V and J genes are TRBV25-1 and TRBJ1-5, with TRBD1 as a possible D gene (5 bases). The CDR3 extends over 15 amino acids. CDR1 is MGHDK and CDR2 is SYGVNS in the germline V gene. V lost 5 bases to trimming and J lost 7 bases, with 18 bases between them. CDR3 sequence reads: CASSPGADSWQPQHF. CDR3 nucleotide sequence: TGTGCCAGCAGTCCTGGGGCCGACTCCTGGCAGCCCCAGCATTTT.

The V call is TRBV5-1, the J call TRBJ2-1; 14 positions agree with TRBD2. Germline CDR1 reads SGHRS; CDR2 reads YFSETQ. Trimming removed 5 bases from V and 7 bases from J; junction bases left unmatched: 11. The CDR3 covers 17 residues. This chain's CDR3 is CASRPGHRLAGGNEQFF. CDR3 in DNA: TGCGCCAGCAGACCGGGCCATAGACTAGCGGGAGGGAATGAGCAGTTCTTC.

This chain connects TRBV4-1 to TRBJ1-1; D is unclear. The germline V and J ends were trimmed by 1 base and 0 bases, with 6 bases remaining between them. Germline V gene lookup returns CDR1 MGHRA and CDR2 YSYEKL. The length of the CDR3 is 14 residues. For the CDR3, the DNA is TGCGCCAGCAGCCAAGTAAGCCTGAACACTGAAGCTTTCTTT. Protein sequence: CASSQVSLNTEAFF.

The genes are TRBV13 and TRBJ2-2, with 8 bases identical to TRBD2. The V and J ends lost 5 bases and 4 bases, in that order; junction bases with no gene match: 9. The CDR3 is 16 residues long. Germline V lookup: CDR1 PRHDT, CDR2 FYEKMQ (reference sequence). CDR3 nucleotide sequence: TGTGCCAGCAGCCCTGACGGGAGGGTCGGCACCGGGGAGCTGTTTTTT. This sequence encodes CASSPDGRVGTGELFF.

The V gene is TRBV28, the J gene TRBJ2-3; 7 bases line up with TRBD1. The CDR3 has 15 residues. V lost 4 bases to trimming and J lost 7 bases; unmatched junction nucleotides: 11. Germline lookup yields CDR1 MDHEN and CDR2 SYDVKM. The CDR3 DNA reads TGTGCCAGCAGTTCGGGGACAGCTGACATTAATACGCAGTATTTT. Residues: CASSSGTADINTQYF.

CDR3 nucleotides: TGTGCCAGTAGTGGCACAGGGGGGCAAGAGACCCAGTACTTC. Translating it yields CASSGTGGQETQYF. The gene calls are TRBV19 and TRBJ2-5, with 8 bases that match TRBD1. The CDR3 has 14 residues. V lost 5 bases, J lost 2 bases, and 4 bases stayed unmatched. Germline V gene data show CDR1 as LNHDA and CDR2 as SQIVND (reference sequence).

The chain uses TRBV29-1 and TRBJ2-1, with a tentative D call TRBD2 (6 bases). Germline V gene lookup returns CDR1 SQVTM and CDR2 ANQGSEA. This CDR3 is built from 14 residues. The V gene lost 7 bases and the J gene lost 3 bases, with 16 bases spanning the gap. CDR3 coding DNA: TGCAGCGGTGATACCGGGACTCGCTACAATGAGCAGTTCTTC. The encoded protein is CSGDTGTRYNEQFF.

The gene calls are TRBV2 and TRBJ1-6; possible D gene TRBD1, 5 bases. Germline CDR1 reads SNHLY; CDR2 reads FYNNEI. This CDR3 is built from 15 residues. Trimming removed 1 base from V and 10 bases from J, with 14 bases in between. DNA of the CDR3: TGTGCCAGCAGTGAAGGGAGGCGGGGGAGCTCACCCCTCCACTTT. Translating it yields CASSEGRRGSSPLHF.

V gene TRBV2 combines with J gene TRBJ1-1; tentatively, D is TRBD1 (6 bases). Germline V gene lookup returns CDR1 SNHLY and CDR2 FYNNEI. V gave up 10 bases and J gave up 0 bases, with 12 bases separating them. This CDR3 is 13 amino acids long. CDR3 in amino acids: CATGTRVNTEAFF. CDR3 bases: TGTGCCACCGGGACAAGGGTGAACACTGAAGCTTTCTTT.

This clone was recorded once. This chain links TRBV7-3 with TRBJ1-2; TRBD1 matches at 9 bases. Germline V lookup: CDR1 SGHTA, CDR2 FQGTGA. CDR3 length equals 14 residues. V gave up 7 bases and J gave up 3 bases; unmatched junction bases: 6. For the CDR3, the DNA is TGTGCCAGCAACCTCCGGGACAGGGACTATGGCTACACCTTC. Translation gives CASNLRDRDYGYTF.

Regarding this clone: One junction end does not reproduce the germline sequence, and a read error may be involved. The J gene is TRBJ2-3, the V gene TRBV7-7, with 11 bases aligning to TRBD1. CDR1 is SSHAT and CDR2 is FNYEAQ in the germline V gene (reference sequence). This CDR3 region has 15 residues. CDR3: CASSLGQGAIDTQYF. The CDR3 DNA follows: TGTGCTAGCAGCCTCGGACAGGGGGCGATAGATACGCAGTATTTT. The whole variable domain, remainder taken from reference TRBV7-7 and TRBJ2-3, is GAGVSQSPRYKVTKRGQDVTLRCDPISSHATLYWYQQALGQGPEFLTYFNYEAQPDKSGLPSDRFSAERPEGSISTLTIQRTEQRDSAMYRCASSLGQGAIDTQYFGPGTRLTVL.

The chain has TRBV5-6 and TRBJ1-6; D call uncertain. Trimming removed 0 bases at V and 8 bases at J, with 12 bases between. In germline, CDR1 is SGHDT, CDR2 YYEEEE. There are 15 residues in the CDR3. CDR3 amino acids: CASSLAGFWDSPLHF. In nucleotides, the CDR3 is TGTGCCAGCAGCTTGGCAGGTTTCTGGGATTCACCCCTCCACTTT.

The chain uses TRBV3-1 (or the pseudogene TRBV3-2) and TRBJ2-5; D not resolved. The CDR3 extends over 14 amino acids. The germline V gene has CDR1 LGHDT and CDR2 YNNKEL (reference sequence). V was clipped by 3 bases and J by 4 bases, with 12 bases between them. This chain's CDR3 is CASSQVASRETQYF. CDR3 coding DNA: TGTGCCAGCAGCCAGGTCGCTAGTCGAGAGACCCAGTACTTC.

The V call is TRBV2, the J call TRBJ2-1, with D maybe TRBD2 (7 bases). Germline CDR1 SNHLY, CDR2 FYNNEI. This CDR3 contains 13 residues. The V end was cut by 5 bases, the J end by 14 bases, with 19 bases between. The CDR3 nucleotides are TGTGCCAGCAGTCCTATGGGGGGGCGGGCCAAGTTCTTC. Amino acid sequence: CASSPMGGRAKFF.

The V and J genes are TRBV30 and TRBJ2-2; TRBD1 matches 8 bases. V lost 3 bases, J lost 6 bases, and 6 bases stayed unmatched. The germline CDR1 and CDR2 sequences are GTSNPN and SVGIG (reference sequence). This CDR3 region has 14 residues. CDR3 protein: CAWSPNRGAGELFF. The CDR3 nucleotides are TGTGCCTGGAGCCCCAACAGGGGGGCCGGGGAGCTGTTTTTT.